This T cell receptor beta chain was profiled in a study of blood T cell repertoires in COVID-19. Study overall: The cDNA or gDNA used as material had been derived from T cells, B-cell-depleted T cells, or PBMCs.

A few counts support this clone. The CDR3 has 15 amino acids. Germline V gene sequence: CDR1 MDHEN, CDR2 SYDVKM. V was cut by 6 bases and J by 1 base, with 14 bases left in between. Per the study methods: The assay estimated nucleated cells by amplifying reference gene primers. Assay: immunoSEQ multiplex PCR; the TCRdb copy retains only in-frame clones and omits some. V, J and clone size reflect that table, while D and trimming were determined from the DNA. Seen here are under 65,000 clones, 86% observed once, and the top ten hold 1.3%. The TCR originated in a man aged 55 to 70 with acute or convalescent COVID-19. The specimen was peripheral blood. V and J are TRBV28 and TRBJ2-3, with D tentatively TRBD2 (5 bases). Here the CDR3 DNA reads TGTGCCAGCAGCCCCGAGGGTTTAGGCACAGATACGCAGTATTTT. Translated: CASSPEGLGTDTQYF. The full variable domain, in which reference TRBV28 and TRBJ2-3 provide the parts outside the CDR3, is DVKVTQSSRYLVKRTGEKVFLECVQDMDHENMFWYRQDPGLGLRLIYFSYDVKMKEKGDIPEGYSVSREKKERFSLILESASTNQTSMYLCASSPEGLGTDTQYFGPGTRLTVL.